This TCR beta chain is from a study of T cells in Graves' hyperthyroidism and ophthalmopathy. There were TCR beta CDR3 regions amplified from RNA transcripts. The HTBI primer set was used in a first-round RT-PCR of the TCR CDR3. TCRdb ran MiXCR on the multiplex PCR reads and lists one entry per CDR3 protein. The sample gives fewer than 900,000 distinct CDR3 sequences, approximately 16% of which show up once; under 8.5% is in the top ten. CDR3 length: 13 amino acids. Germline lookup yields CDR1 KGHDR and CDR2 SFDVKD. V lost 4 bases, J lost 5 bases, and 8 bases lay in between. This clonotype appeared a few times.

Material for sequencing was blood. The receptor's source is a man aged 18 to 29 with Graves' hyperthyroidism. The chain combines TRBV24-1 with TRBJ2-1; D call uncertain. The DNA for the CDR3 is TGTGCCACCAGTGACGCCCGGGACAATGAGCAGTTCTTC. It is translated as CATSDARDNEQFF.